The sequence of this TCR beta chain was determined in a study of CD8 T cells in ankylosing spondylitis. Findings and caveats of the study: Blood from ankylosing spondylitis patients appeared to carry a characteristic roughly eight-variant TCR beta motif.

This CDR3 has 15 residues. Germline V gene sequence: CDR1 SSHAT, CDR2 FNYEAQ (reference sequence). It was by quantitative 5'-RACE with molecular barcodes that TCR beta libraries were made. TCRdb called the 5' RACE reads again in MiXCR, with one record for every CDR3 protein. Among fewer than 550,000 distinct CDR3 sequences listed, roughly 5.2% were seen once. This clonotype was counted ten times or more. Antigen: not known. An end of the junction differs from the germline gene, which may be a read error. The rearrangement links TRBV7-7 to TRBJ2-1; TRBD1 aligns across 10 bases. Material for sequencing was blood, either unsorted or a sorted T cell fraction (not recorded which). This TCR was sampled from a male donor with ankylosing spondylitis. CDR3 DNA sequence: TGTGCTAGCAGCTTAGGGACAGGGGTATACAATGAGCAGTTCTTC. It specifies CASSLGTGVYNEQFF.